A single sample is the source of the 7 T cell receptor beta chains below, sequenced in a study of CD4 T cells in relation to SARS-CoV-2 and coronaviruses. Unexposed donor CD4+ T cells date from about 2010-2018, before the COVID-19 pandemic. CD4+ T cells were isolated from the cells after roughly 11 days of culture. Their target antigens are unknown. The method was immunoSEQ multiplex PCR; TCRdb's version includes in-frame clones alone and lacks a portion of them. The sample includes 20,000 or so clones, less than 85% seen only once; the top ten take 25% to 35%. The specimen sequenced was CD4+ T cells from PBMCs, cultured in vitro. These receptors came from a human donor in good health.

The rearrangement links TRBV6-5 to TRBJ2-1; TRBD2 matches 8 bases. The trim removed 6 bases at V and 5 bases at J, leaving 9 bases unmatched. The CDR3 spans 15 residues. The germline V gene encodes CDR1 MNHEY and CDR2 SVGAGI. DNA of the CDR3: TGTGCCAGCAGACCCGGCGGTAGCGGGAACAATGAGCAGTTCTTC. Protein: CASRPGGSGNNEQFF.

Written as DNA, the CDR3 is TGTGCCGGATGGGGGCCCAGAACTAACTATGGCTACACCTTC. Translating it yields CAGWGPRTNYGYTF. The chain recombines TRBV6-5 with TRBJ1-2, with D tentatively TRBD1 (6 bases). Trimming removed 11 bases at V and 0 bases at J, with 16 bases between. The CDR3 contains 14 residues. CDR1 and CDR2 (germline): MNHEY, SVGAGI.

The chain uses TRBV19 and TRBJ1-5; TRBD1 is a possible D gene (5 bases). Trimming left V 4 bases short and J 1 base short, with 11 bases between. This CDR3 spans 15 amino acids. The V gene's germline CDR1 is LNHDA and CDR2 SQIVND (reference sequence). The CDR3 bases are TGTGCCAGTAGTAAGGGGACGGCCAGCAATCAGCCCCAGCATTTT. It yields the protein CASSKGTASNQPQHF.

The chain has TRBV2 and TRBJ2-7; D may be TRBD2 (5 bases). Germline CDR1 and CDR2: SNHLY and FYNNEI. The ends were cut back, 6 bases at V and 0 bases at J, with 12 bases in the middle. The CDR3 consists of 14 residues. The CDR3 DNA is TGTGCCAGCAGGCGGACTCAGAGCTCCTACGAGCAGTACTTC. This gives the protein CASRRTQSSYEQYF.

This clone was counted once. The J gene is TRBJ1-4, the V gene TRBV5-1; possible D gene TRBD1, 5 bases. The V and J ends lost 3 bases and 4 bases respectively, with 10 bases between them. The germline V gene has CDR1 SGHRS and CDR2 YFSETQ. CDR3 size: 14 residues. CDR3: CASSSDGHNEKLFF. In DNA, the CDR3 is TGCGCCAGCAGCTCGGACGGACATAATGAAAAACTGTTTTTT.

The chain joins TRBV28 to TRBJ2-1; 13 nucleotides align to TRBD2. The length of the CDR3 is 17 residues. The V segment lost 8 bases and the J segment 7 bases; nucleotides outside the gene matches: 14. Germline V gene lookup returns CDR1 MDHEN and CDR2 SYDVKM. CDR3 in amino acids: CASGEAGLAGLLNEQFF. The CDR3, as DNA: TGTGCCAGCGGAGAAGCGGGACTAGCGGGACTACTTAATGAGCAGTTCTTC.

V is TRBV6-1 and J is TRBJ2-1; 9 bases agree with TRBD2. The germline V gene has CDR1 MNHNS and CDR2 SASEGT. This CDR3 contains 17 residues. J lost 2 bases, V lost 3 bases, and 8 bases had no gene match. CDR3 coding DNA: TGTGCCAGCAGTGATTTAAGCGGGAGGAACACCTACAATGAGCAGTTCTTC. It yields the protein CASSDLSGRNTYNEQFF.